The 30 T cell receptor beta chains reported below all come from one sample, sequenced in a study of OX40 agonist ivuxolimab in advanced cancers. Profiling relied on immunoSEQ multiplex PCR, and the TCRdb table lists in-frame clones only, not all of them. The data show some 74,000 clones, around 80% seen once. The material sequenced was CD4+ or CD8+ T cells sorted from blood, taken in a trial of the OX40 agonist ivuxolimab. Receptors were obtained from an adult with an advanced solid tumor such as melanoma, head and neck, liver or kidney cancer.

V usage is TRBV7-3 and J usage is TRBJ1-1; the D is unclear. V was trimmed by 2 bases and J by 8 bases, leaving 12 bases between them. Germline V lookup: CDR1 SGHTA, CDR2 FQGTGA. The CDR3 runs 13 residues. In DNA form, the CDR3 reads TGTGCCAGCAGCTTACATGATACGGGAGAAGCTTTCTTT. Translating it yields CASSLHDTGEAFF.

The chain is built from TRBV6-4 and TRBJ2-1; no reliable D call. CDR1 is MRHNA and CDR2 is SNTAGT in the germline V gene. The CDR3 runs to 14 residues. Trimming pared 2 bases from V and 8 bases from J, leaving 13 bases between. Written as DNA, the CDR3 is TGTGCCAGCAGTGACACCCTTCATCGCGATGAGCAGTTCTTC. This codes for CASSDTLHRDEQFF.

The J gene is TRBJ1-3, the V gene TRBV10-3; no clear D gene. Trimming pared 2 bases from V and 0 bases from J, leaving 11 bases between. In germline, CDR1 is ENHRY, CDR2 SYGVKD. This CDR3 is built from 16 residues. The CDR3 region is CAISERETPSGNTIYF. Here the CDR3 DNA reads TGTGCCATCAGTGAGCGGGAGACCCCCTCTGGAAACACCATATATTTT.

This sequence joins TRBV28 and TRBJ1-1; 8 positions agree with TRBD1. The germline V gene encodes CDR1 MDHEN and CDR2 SYDVKM. The CDR3 loop spans 14 amino acids. After removal of 8 bases from V and 3 bases from J, the junction contained 8 bases not matched to a gene. The CDR3 loop is CASDSAQGDTEAFF. CDR3 bases: TGTGCCAGCGACTCCGCACAGGGGGACACTGAAGCTTTCTTT.

In this sample, this clone turned up a few times. V and J are TRBV5-1 and TRBJ2-1; D possibly matches TRBD1 or TRBD2 (6 bases each). The CDR3 totals 17 residues. Germline CDR1 SGHRS, CDR2 YFSETQ. V gave up 7 bases and J gave up 0 bases, with 20 bases separating them. The CDR3 DNA reads TGCGCCAGCGAGAGGCAAGGGGGGCAGGGCTCCTACAATGAGCAGTTCTTC. Translating it yields CASERQGGQGSYNEQFF.

The rearrangement links TRBV7-3 to TRBJ2-3; the D gene is possibly TRBD2 (5 bases). Trimming removed 0 bases from V and 6 bases from J, with 7 bases in between. Germline V lookup: CDR1 SGHTA, CDR2 FQGTGA. CDR3 length: 13 amino acids. CDR3 nucleotide sequence: TGTGCCAGCAGCTTAACTGGGGAGGATACGCAGTATTTT. It is translated as CASSLTGEDTQYF.

The chain combines TRBV28 with TRBJ1-3; possible D gene TRBD1, 6 bases. V shed 4 bases and J shed 1 base, with 8 bases lying between them. There are 14 residues in the CDR3. Germline CDR1 reads MDHEN; CDR2 reads SYDVKM. The CDR3 sequence: CASSSQGSGNTIYF. In DNA form, the CDR3 reads TGTGCCAGCAGTTCACAGGGTTCTGGAAACACCATATATTTT.

The chain has TRBV6-1 and TRBJ2-7; a possible D gene is TRBD1 (6 bases). Germline V lookup: CDR1 MNHNS, CDR2 SASEGT. The CDR3 contains 14 residues. Trimming removed 7 bases at V and 1 base at J, with 14 bases between. Here the CDR3 reads CASTNPGHSYEQYF. For the CDR3, the DNA is TGTGCCAGCACCAATCCGGGACATTCCTACGAGCAGTACTTC.

The chain recombines TRBV5-1 with TRBJ1-1; D is unclear. CDR1 is SGHRS, CDR2 YFSETQ, per germline. CDR3 length: 13 residues. The V gene lost 4 bases and the J gene lost 11 bases, with 18 bases spanning the gap. The CDR3 DNA is TGCGCCAGCAGCGTCAGTAGCCCGGCGGTTGCTTTCTTT. Protein product: CASSVSSPAVAFF. The variable domain in full, completed from reference TRBV5-1 and TRBJ1-1, reads KAGVTQTPRYLIKTRGQQVTLSCSPISGHRSVSWYQQTPGQGLQFLFEYFSETQRNKGNFPGRFSGRQFSNSRSEMNVSTLELGDSALYLCASSVSSPAVAFFGQGTRLTVV.

The chain is built from TRBV5-6 and TRBJ2-5; no definite D call. The end of the DNA aligns better with TRBJ2-7, so the J call may be wrong. The CDR3 totals 14 residues. Germline CDR1 is SGHDT and CDR2 is YYEEEE. CDR3 bases: TGTGCCAGCAGCTTGATTCAGAACCACTACGAGCAGTACTTC. Its translation is CASSLIQNHYEQYF.

The chain carries TRBV18 and TRBJ1-1; 10 nucleotides agree with TRBD1. The germline gives CDR1 KGHSH, CDR2 LQKENI. The CDR3 spans 13 residues. V was pared by 3 bases and J by 7 bases, with 2 bases of the junction left unmatched. The CDR3, as DNA: TGTGCCAGCTCACCCGGACAGGGGGGTGAAGCTTTCTTT. Translation gives CASSPGQGGEAFF.

This clone occurred a few times. This sequence joins TRBV6-6 and TRBJ2-7, with 7 positions matching TRBD2. The V gene's germline CDR1 is MNHNY and CDR2 SVGAGI (reference sequence). This CDR3 contains 16 residues. Losses at the gene ends were 8 bases for V and 3 bases for J; bases not matched to a gene: 16. The CDR3 coding sequence is TGTGCCAGCTCTTTGGGGGGGTTTCAGAGGATCTACGAGCAGTACTTC. The encoded protein is CASSLGGFQRIYEQYF.

CDR3 region: CASSFLRDTQYF. The CDR3 coding sequence is TGTGCCAGCAGCTTTCTTCGGGATACGCAGTATTTT. The genes are TRBV7-2 and TRBJ2-3; D is unclear. The germline gives CDR1 SGHTA, CDR2 FQGNSA. Trimming took off 3 bases at V and 6 bases at J, with 7 bases between the two ends. The CDR3 runs to 12 residues.

This chain links TRBV19 with TRBJ2-6; TRBD1 matches 9 bases. The V segment lost 2 bases and the J segment 0 bases; nucleotides outside the gene matches: 11. CDR3 length equals 20 residues. Germline V gene data show CDR1 as LNHDA and CDR2 as SQIVND (reference sequence). The CDR3 loop reads CASSISGNRGQHSGANVLTF. CDR3 DNA sequence: TGTGCCAGTAGTATATCGGGAAACAGGGGGCAACACTCTGGGGCCAACGTCCTGACTTTC.

The chain has TRBV28 and TRBJ1-5; D not certain. The ends were cut back, 8 bases at V and 6 bases at J, with 11 bases in the middle. Germline values: CDR1 MDHEN, CDR2 SYDVKM. This CDR3 is built from 12 residues. The CDR3 reads CASRLKTQPQHF. CDR3 DNA: TGTGCCAGCCGGTTGAAGACTCAGCCCCAGCATTTT.

The chain employs TRBV7-2 and TRBJ1-2; D perhaps matches TRBD1 (5 bases). The CDR3 is 13 residues long. CDR1 and CDR2 from the germline V gene are SGHTA and FQGNSA. V was clipped by 11 bases and J by 5 bases, with 18 bases between them. The CDR3 bases are TGTGCCGCAGCGCAGGGAGAGGGGTATGGCTACACCTTC. This codes for CAAAQGEGYGYTF.

This rearrangement joins TRBV5-5 to TRBJ2-7; no definite D call. This CDR3 has 13 amino acids. From germline, CDR1 is SGHKS and CDR2 YYEKEE (reference sequence). The V gene lost 0 bases and the J gene lost 2 bases, with 6 bases spanning the gap. The DNA of the CDR3 is TGTGCCAGCAGCTTGGGTGGGACCTACGAGCAGTACTTC. Translated: CASSLGGTYEQYF.

J is TRBJ2-7 and V is TRBV5-1, with 9 bases matching TRBD1. The CDR3 runs to 14 residues. CDR1 is SGHRS and CDR2 is YFSETQ in the germline V gene. With V trimmed by 4 bases and J by 5 bases, 7 bases remained unmatched. CDR3 nucleotide sequence: TGCGCCAGCAGCCAGGGGGACAGGGCGCACGAGCAGTACTTC. This gives the protein CASSQGDRAHEQYF.

V and J are TRBV5-6 and TRBJ1-5, with D maybe TRBD1 (6 bases). The germline V gene encodes CDR1 SGHDT and CDR2 YYEEEE. The CDR3 consists of 13 residues. The V end was cut by 2 bases, the J end by 4 bases, with 7 bases between. The CDR3 sequence: CASSFDRNQPQHF. The CDR3 region has the DNA TGTGCCAGCAGCTTTGACAGGAATCAGCCCCAGCATTTT.

This clone was found once. The V call is TRBV5-1, the J call TRBJ2-1; TRBD1 agrees at 9 bases. V lost 3 bases and J lost 6; bases outside the gene matches: 4. The CDR3 spans 14 residues. The germline CDR1 and CDR2 sequences are SGHRS and YFSETQ. The CDR3, as DNA: TGCGCCAGCAGCTCACAGGGGGCAGGCAATGAGCAGTTCTTC. Its protein product is CASSSQGAGNEQFF.

The J gene is TRBJ1-2, the V gene TRBV7-2; 7 bases align to TRBD1. The CDR3 is 17 amino acids. Trimming took 3 bases from V and 5 from J; bases not matched to a gene: 15. Looked up from germline, CDR1 is SGHTA and CDR2 is FQGNSA. The CDR3 nucleotides read TGTGCCAGCAGCTTGCGGAGATCGGGAGGGGGCAGATATGGCTACACCTTC. The encoded protein is CASSLRRSGGGRYGYTF.

The V call is TRBV7-9, the J call TRBJ2-3; D possibly corresponds to TRBD1 (6 bases). The CDR3 contains 14 residues. The V and J ends lost 2 bases and 6 bases respectively, with 12 bases between them. Germline CDR1 is SEHNR and CDR2 is FQNEAQ (reference sequence). CDR3 sequence: CASSLLGAADTQYF. The CDR3 DNA sequence: TGTGCCAGCAGCTTACTGGGGGCCGCGGATACGCAGTATTTT.

The table lists this clone with a count of one. The chain links TRBV28 to TRBJ1-2; D possibly corresponds to TRBD1 (6 bases). Looked up from germline, CDR1 is MDHEN and CDR2 is SYDVKM. CDR3 length equals 15 residues. V lost 7 bases, J lost 4 bases, and 19 bases lay in between. The CDR3 protein is CASKQGPGPSYGYTF. The DNA of the CDR3 is TGTGCCAGCAAGCAGGGGCCCGGACCAAGCTATGGCTACACCTTC.

The chain employs TRBV7-9 and TRBJ1-2; weak D call: TRBD1 (5 bases). Germline loops: CDR1 SEHNR, CDR2 FQNEAQ (reference sequence). With 5 bases removed from V and 7 bases from J, the gap between germline ends came to 26 bases. This CDR3 spans 17 amino acids. This chain's CDR3 is CASSQSRKQGSGIGYTF. CDR3 nucleotide sequence: TGTGCCAGCAGCCAAAGCCGAAAGCAGGGTTCAGGCATTGGCTACACCTTC.

The chain joins TRBV6-6 to TRBJ1-2; no clear D gene. The V end was cut by 6 bases, the J end by 0 bases, with 8 bases between. In germline, CDR1 is MNHNY, CDR2 SVGAGI (reference sequence). The CDR3 loop spans 13 amino acids. The CDR3 loop reads CASRPTTNYGYTF. The CDR3 nucleotides read TGTGCCAGCAGGCCTACAACTAACTATGGCTACACCTTC.

The chain employs TRBV29-1 and TRBJ1-2; perhaps TRBD1 as D (5 bases). The CDR3 consists of 12 residues. V dropped 7 bases and J dropped 0 bases, with 9 bases sitting between them. Germline lookup yields CDR1 SQVTM and CDR2 ANQGSEA. CDR3 DNA sequence: TGCAGCGCAGACAGAGCTAACTATGGCTACACCTTC. Its protein product is CSADRANYGYTF.

V is TRBV6-6 and J is TRBJ2-1, with TRBD2 matching over 7 bases. CDR3 size: 15 residues. The V gene's germline CDR1 is MNHNY and CDR2 SVGAGI (reference sequence). V lost 6 bases and J lost 4; bases outside the gene matches: 9. The CDR3 is CASSEWGGGYNEQFF. The CDR3 bases are TGTGCCAGCAGCGAATGGGGCGGGGGTTACAATGAGCAGTTCTTC.

The chain links TRBV19 to TRBJ2-1; 7 positions match TRBD1. Germline trimming cut 9 bases from V and 5 bases from J; bases unmatched to any gene: 16. The V gene's germline CDR1 is LNHDA and CDR2 SQIVND (reference sequence). The CDR3 loop spans 16 amino acids. The CDR3 spells CASTHFTGAGNNEQFF. DNA of the CDR3: TGTGCCAGCACCCACTTCACAGGGGCTGGAAACAATGAGCAGTTCTTC.

This clone was seen just once. The genes are TRBV6-1 and TRBJ2-7, with D possibly TRBD2 on 5 matching bases. Per the germline V gene, CDR1 is MNHNS and CDR2 is SASEGT. V was pared by 9 bases and J by 1 base, with 10 bases between. The CDR3 sequence is 12 residues long. CDR3 in amino acids: CASREWSYEQYF. The CDR3 DNA is TGTGCCAGTCGGGAATGGTCCTACGAGCAGTACTTC.

V gene TRBV11-2 combines with J gene TRBJ1-1; D not resolved. V was shortened by 2 bases and J by 0 bases, with 19 bases between the two germline ends. Germline CDR1 is SGHAT and CDR2 is FQNNGV. The CDR3 totals 18 residues. CDR3 region: CASSLFGRGPTMNTEAFF. The CDR3 nucleotides read TGTGCCAGCAGCTTATTTGGGCGAGGACCCACCATGAACACTGAAGCTTTCTTT.